The rows below give T cell receptor beta chains drawn from one sample of a study of blood T cell repertoires in COVID-19. Generated by immunoSEQ multiplex PCR, the TCRdb table keeps only in-frame clones and is missing some. The data show 60,000 to 90,000 clones, about 88% seen once. Sequences were obtained from peripheral blood. Every receptor here comes from a human donor in a cohort sampled during active COVID-19. The CDR3 runs from the conserved cysteine through the conserved F or W. Fields, in order: D gene, V gene, clone size, J gene, CDR3 length, CDR3 protein, CDR3 DNA. D genes are given only for firm matches. Some rows have no size entry. The others give once, few or many, or a class for an expanded clone.

D: TRBD2; V: TRBV13; size: .; J: TRBJ2-7; length: 17; CDR3: CASSNGLAGALSYEQYF; DNA: TGTGCCAGCAGCAATGGACTAGCGGGAGCTCTCTCCTACGAGCAGTACTTC
D: .; V: TRBV3-1/TRBV3-2; size: .; J: TRBJ1-1; length: 15; CDR3: CASSSLTATNTEAFF; DNA: TGTGCCAGCAGCTCGCTTACAGCTACAAACACTGAAGCTTTCTTT
D: TRBD2; V: TRBV19; size: .; J: TRBJ2-2; length: 14; CDR3: CASMMLAGAGELFF; DNA: TGTGCCAGTATGATGCTAGCGGGGGCCGGGGAGCTGTTTTTT
D: .; V: TRBV28; size: .; J: TRBJ1-5; length: 15; CDR3: CASSFFAGGNQPQHF; DNA: TGTGCCAGCAGTTTTTTTGCAGGCGGGAATCAGCCCCAGCATTTT
D: .; V: TRBV28; size: .; J: TRBJ2-7; length: 14; CDR3: CASMGQGLSYEQYF; DNA: TGTGCCAGCATGGGGCAGGGCCTATCCTACGAGCAGTACTTC
D: TRBD2; V: TRBV10-2; size: .; J: TRBJ2-1; length: 15; CDR3: CASDPGTSSYNEQFF; DNA: TGCGCCAGCGATCCCGGGACTAGCTCCTACAATGAGCAGTTCTTC
D: .; V: TRBV11-2; size: .; J: TRBJ2-7; length: 11; CDR3: CASSAAYEQYF; DNA: TGTGCCAGCAGCGCAGCCTACGAGCAGTACTTC
D: .; V: TRBV13; size: .; J: TRBJ1-1; length: 13; CDR3: CASRPREAPEAFF; DNA: TGTGCCAGCAGGCCGCGGGAGGCCCCTGAAGCTTTCTTT
D: .; V: TRBV5-5; size: .; J: TRBJ1-4; length: 14; CDR3: CASSFTGFNEKLFF; DNA: TGTGCCAGCAGCTTTACAGGGTTCAATGAAAAACTGTTTTTT
D: TRBD1; V: TRBV5-1; size: .; J: TRBJ2-2; length: 16; CDR3: CASSVDRGVSTGELFF; DNA: TGCGCCAGCAGCGTGGACAGGGGAGTTAGCACCGGGGAGCTGTTTTTT
D: .; V: TRBV18; size: .; J: TRBJ2-1; length: 13; CDR3: CASSLGIYNEQFF; DNA: TGTGCCAGCTCTCTCGGGATTTACAATGAGCAGTTCTTC
D: TRBD1; V: TRBV7-9; size: .; J: TRBJ1-1; length: 16; CDR3: CASSLLGGRTNTEAFF; DNA: TGTGCCAGCAGCCTCCTAGGGGGCAGGACGAACACTGAAGCTTTCTTT
D: .; V: TRBV4-1; size: .; J: TRBJ2-7; length: 16; CDR3: CASSQDRTGEGYEQYF; DNA: TGCGCCAGCAGCCAAGATCGAACGGGAGAAGGCTACGAGCAGTACTTC
D: TRBD2; V: TRBV27; size: .; J: TRBJ2-7; length: 15; CDR3: CASSSTSPPRSEQYF; DNA: TGTGCCAGCAGTTCGACTAGCCCCCCGCGGAGCGAGCAGTACTTC
D: .; V: TRBV5-1; size: once; J: TRBJ2-2; length: 14; CDR3: CASSRSTNTGELFF; DNA: TGCGCCAGCAGCCGGTCAACGAACACCGGGGAGCTGTTTTTT
D: TRBD1; V: TRBV28; size: .; J: TRBJ2-6; length: 18; CDR3: CASSLIGQASSGANVLTF; DNA: TGTGCCAGCAGTTTGATCGGACAGGCGTCCTCTGGGGCCAACGTCCTGACTTTC
D: TRBD2; V: TRBV9; size: .; J: TRBJ2-1; length: 20; CDR3: CASSVEGASGRAGIHNEQFF; DNA: TGTGCCAGCAGCGTAGAGGGGGCTAGCGGGAGGGCCGGTATCCACAATGAGCAGTTCTTC
D: TRBD1; V: TRBV7-8; size: .; J: TRBJ1-1; length: 15; CDR3: CASSLMGTGHTEAFF; DNA: TGTGCCAGCAGCTTAATGGGGACAGGGCACACTGAAGCTTTCTTT
D: .; V: TRBV19; size: .; J: TRBJ1-5; length: 13; CDR3: CASSIVANQPQHF; DNA: TGTGCCAGTAGTATAGTAGCCAATCAGCCCCAGCATTTT
D: TRBD2; V: TRBV6-6; size: .; J: TRBJ2-1; length: 15; CDR3: CASSRAGGSYNEQFF; DNA: TGTGCCAGCAGTAGAGCGGGGGGTTCCTACAATGAGCAGTTCTTC
D: TRBD1; V: TRBV28; size: .; J: TRBJ2-1; length: 15; CDR3: CASSPGTGGWDEQFF; DNA: TGTGCCAGCAGCCCGGGGACAGGGGGATGGGATGAGCAGTTCTTC
D: .; V: TRBV18; size: .; J: TRBJ1-2; length: 14; CDR3: CASSTGNTNYGYTF; DNA: TGTGCCAGCTCAACAGGGAATACTAACTATGGCTACACCTTC
D: TRBD2; V: TRBV6-6; size: .; J: TRBJ2-3; length: 15; CDR3: CASSYRREGTDTQYF; DNA: TGTGCCAGCAGTTACAGGCGGGAGGGCACAGATACGCAGTATTTT
D: TRBD2; V: TRBV7-9; size: .; J: TRBJ2-1; length: 14; CDR3: CASSLGASGAEQFF; DNA: TGTGCCAGCAGCTTAGGGGCTAGCGGGGCCGAGCAGTTCTTC